What follows are 23 T cell receptor beta chains derived from one specimen sequenced in a study of CD8 T cells in ankylosing spondylitis. Antigens for these TCRs are unknown. TCRdb ran MiXCR on the 5' RACE reads and lists one entry per CDR3 protein. This sample has about 540,000 distinct CDR3 sequences, with approximately 12% found just once. Study-level results: Ankylosing spondylitis blood seemed to carry a telltale TCR beta motif made of several highly homologous variants.

Source material: blood, either unsorted or a sorted T cell fraction (not recorded which). Receptors originate from a male donor with ankylosing spondylitis.

This clonotype appeared a few times. This chain uses TRBV7-2 with TRBJ2-1; D is ambiguous. V was pared by 1 base and J by 5 bases, with 9 bases between. The CDR3 is made up of 14 amino acids. The germline V gene has CDR1 SGHTA and CDR2 FQGNSA. The DNA of the CDR3 is TGTGCCAGCAGCTTAGGTGGCACCAACAATGAGCAGTTCTTC. The encoded protein is CASSLGGTNNEQFF.

This clonotype was picked up a small number of times. The chain employs TRBV6-6 and TRBJ1-1; tentatively, D is TRBD1 (5 bases). Germline CDR1 MNHNY, CDR2 SVGAGI (reference sequence). The V end was cut by 7 bases, the J end by 2 bases, with 11 bases between. The CDR3 consists of 13 residues. The CDR3 here is CASTQGVNTEAFF. CDR3 nucleotide sequence: TGTGCCAGCACCCAGGGCGTTAACACTGAAGCTTTCTTT.

This clonotype was seen more than once but under ten times. CDR3 loop: CASSFIGPYEQYF. DNA for the CDR3: TGTGCCAGCAGTTTTATCGGCCCCTACGAGCAGTACTTC. The chain uses TRBV27 and TRBJ2-7; D gene unclear. V was pared by 3 bases and J by 2 bases, with 8 bases between. Germline V gene lookup returns CDR1 MNHEY and CDR2 SMNVEV (reference sequence). This CDR3 has 13 residues.

This clonotype appeared a few times. The chain carries TRBV5-1 and TRBJ2-1, with 10 bases matching TRBD2. Unmatched junction bases numbered 12, after V lost 0 bases and J lost 3 bases. The CDR3 has 19 residues. The germline V gene encodes CDR1 SGHRS and CDR2 YFSETQ. CDR3 residues: CASSLAGLTLAGVYNEQFF. CDR3 coding DNA: TGCGCCAGCAGCTTGGCAGGACTGACGCTAGCGGGAGTCTACAATGAGCAGTTCTTC. Filled out from reference TRBV5-1 and TRBJ2-1, the complete variable domain reads KAGVTQTPRYLIKTRGQQVTLSCSPISGHRSVSWYQQTPGQGLQFLFEYFSETQRNKGNFPGRFSGRQFSNSRSEMNVSTLELGDSALYLCASSLAGLTLAGVYNEQFFGPGTRLTVL.

The gene calls are TRBV5-1 and TRBJ2-1; 8 nucleotides align to TRBD2. After removal of 0 bases from V and 8 bases from J, the junction contained 10 bases not matched to a gene. The CDR3 consists of 16 residues. Per germline, CDR1 SGHRS and CDR2 YFSETQ. Written as DNA, the CDR3 is TGCGCCAGCAGCTTGGCTAAAGCGGGAGTCAGCCATGAGCAGTTCTTC. It specifies CASSLAKAGVSHEQFF. Together with reference TRBV5-1 and TRBJ2-1, the CDR3 gives the full variable domain: KAGVTQTPRYLIKTRGQQVTLSCSPISGHRSVSWYQQTPGQGLQFLFEYFSETQRNKGNFPGRFSGRQFSNSRSEMNVSTLELGDSALYLCASSLAKAGVSHEQFFGPGTRLTVL.

This clonotype appeared a few times. The V call is TRBV5-1, the J call TRBJ2-5, with TRBD1 matching 8 bases. The germline V gene encodes CDR1 SGHRS and CDR2 YFSETQ. The CDR3 extends over 16 amino acids. V gave up 4 bases and J gave up 5 bases; unmatched junction bases: 13. The CDR3 loop reads CASSRGGTGSEETQYF. CDR3 DNA sequence: TGCGCCAGCAGCCGGGGCGGGACAGGATCGGAGGAGACCCAGTACTTC.

This clonotype has at least ten counts. This chain links TRBV12-3 or TRBV12-4 with TRBJ1-1; TRBD1 matches at 7 bases. CDR3 length: 12 residues. V was clipped by 6 bases and J by 7 bases; unmatched bases: 5. CDR3 sequence reads: CASRGQTGEAFF. DNA for the CDR3: TGTGCCAGCAGGGGACAGACAGGTGAAGCTTTCTTT.

Many counts were recorded for this clonotype. J is TRBJ2-2 and V is TRBV12-3 or TRBV12-4; possible D gene TRBD2, 7 bases. The germline V and J ends were trimmed by 7 bases and 3 bases, with 15 bases remaining between them. CDR3 length equals 15 residues. The CDR3 here is CASTRGGGDTGELFF. The CDR3, as DNA: TGTGCCAGCACCCGAGGGGGAGGGGACACCGGGGAGCTGTTTTTT.

The V and J genes are TRBV29-1 and TRBJ2-3; TRBD1 matches at 9 bases. The germline V gene encodes CDR1 SQVTM and CDR2 ANQGSEA. V shed 4 bases, J shed 11 bases, and the junction held 7 bases outside the gene matches. The CDR3 loop spans 12 amino acids. The CDR3 region has the DNA TGCAGCGTTGTTACCGGGACAGGGAAGCAGTATTTT. This gives the protein CSVVTGTGKQYF.

The rearrangement links TRBV6-1 to TRBJ1-5, with D hard to call. The CDR3 loop spans 14 amino acids. Germline V CDR1 and CDR2: MNHNS, SASEGT. The ends were cut back, 2 bases at V and 4 bases at J, with 9 bases in the middle. DNA for the CDR3: TGTGCCAGCAGTGAATTGTTATTAAATCAGCCCCAGCATTTT. Its translation is CASSELLLNQPQHF.

This clonotype was observed a handful of times. The chain recombines TRBV20-1 with TRBJ1-1, with 7 bases that match TRBD1. The CDR3 totals 13 residues. Germline V lookup: CDR1 DFQATT, CDR2 SNEGSKA (reference sequence). Trimming removed 6 bases from V and 1 base from J; junction bases left unmatched: 5. CDR3 in amino acids: CSAKGQPNTEAFF. The DNA for the CDR3 is TGCAGTGCAAAGGGACAGCCGAACACTGAAGCTTTCTTT.

This clonotype was seen a handful of times. V is TRBV29-1 and J is TRBJ2-1; 9 bases map to TRBD2. The CDR3 is 14 residues long. V gave up 6 bases and J gave up 5 bases; unmatched junction bases: 8. Germline V lookup: CDR1 SQVTM, CDR2 ANQGSEA. The CDR3 coding sequence is TGCAGCGTCTTCAGCGGGAGGTTTGACAATGAGCAGTTCTTC. It is translated as CSVFSGRFDNEQFF.

This clonotype was counted at least ten times. The chain employs TRBV5-1 and TRBJ2-1; tentative D call: TRBD1 (7 bases). In germline, CDR1 is SGHRS, CDR2 YFSETQ. This CDR3 has 15 residues. The V end was cut by 0 bases, the J end by 5 bases, with 12 bases between. The CDR3 region is CASSLGGDRNNEQFF. In DNA, the CDR3 is TGCGCCAGCAGCTTGGGGGGGGACAGAAACAATGAGCAGTTCTTC.

This chain links TRBV28 with TRBJ2-5; tentatively, D is TRBD1 (6 bases). The CDR3 consists of 14 residues. CDR1 and CDR2 (germline): MDHEN, SYDVKM. V was cut by 6 bases and J by 1 base, with 12 bases left in between. The DNA for the CDR3 is TGTGCCAGCAGGATTAGGGGGACCCAAGAGACCCAGTACTTC. This encodes CASRIRGTQETQYF. The variable domain in full, with the rest retrieved from reference TRBV28 and TRBJ2-5, is DVKVTQSSRYLVKRTGEKVFLECVQDMDHENMFWYRQDPGLGLRLIYFSYDVKMKEKGDIPEGYSVSREKKERFSLILESASTNQTSMYLCASRIRGTQETQYFGPGTRLLVL.

The rearrangement joins TRBV12-5 to TRBJ2-3, with unresolved D. This CDR3 has 15 residues. V was trimmed by 5 bases and J by 0 bases, leaving 12 bases between them. Germline CDR1 is LGHNT and CDR2 is FRNRAP. The CDR3 bases are TGTGCTAGTGGTCTAATCCGGGCCAGCACAGATACGCAGTATTTT. Translated: CASGLIRASTDTQYF.

The chain combines TRBV27 with TRBJ1-2; D gene uncertain. Germline loops: CDR1 MNHEY, CDR2 SMNVEV (reference sequence). Trimming removed 4 bases from V and 8 bases from J, with 14 bases in between. The CDR3 has 13 residues. The DNA of the CDR3 is TGTGCCAGCAGTTATCTCGGGGTTGGGGGCTACACCTTC. Encoded protein: CASSYLGVGGYTF.

This clonotype was counted a few times. J is TRBJ2-3 and V is TRBV7-9; D may be TRBD1 or TRBD2 (6 bases each). Germline V gene lookup returns CDR1 SEHNR and CDR2 FQNEAQ (reference sequence). The V end lost 5 bases, the J end lost 10 bases, and 22 bases lay between the germline ends. The CDR3 is 15 residues long. CDR3 in amino acids: CASSPASGGGTPQYF. The CDR3 DNA reads as TGTGCCAGCAGCCCAGCCTCGGGCGGAGGGACACCGCAGTATTTT.

The sample holds a few counts of this clonotype. The chain carries TRBV7-8 and TRBJ2-1; 7 bases fit TRBD1. The CDR3 length is 15 residues. Losses at the gene ends were 1 base for V and 13 bases for J; bases not matched to a gene: 13. Germline V gives CDR1 SGHVS, CDR2 FQNEAQ. In DNA form, the CDR3 reads TGTGCCAGCAGCTTAGTAAGACGCCCGACAGGGATACAGTTCTTC. Amino acid sequence: CASSLVRRPTGIQFF.

This clonotype has more than one count but fewer than ten. V is TRBV7-6 and J is TRBJ1-5, with D possibly TRBD1 on 6 matching bases. Germline V lookup: CDR1 SGHVS, CDR2 FNYEAQ. V was cut by 4 bases and J by 0 bases, with 16 bases left in between. CDR3 length equals 17 residues. The CDR3 sequence is CASSSSGGDYSNQPQHF. Written as DNA, the CDR3 is TGTGCCAGCAGCTCGTCTGGGGGCGATTATAGCAATCAGCCCCAGCATTTT.

This clonotype was detected ten times or more. The chain has TRBV4-1 and TRBJ2-3; D is perhaps TRBD1 or TRBD2 (5 bases each). The germline V gene encodes CDR1 MGHRA and CDR2 YSYEKL. This CDR3 comprises 14 residues. Trimming removed 4 bases at V and 4 bases at J, with 12 bases between. In DNA form, the CDR3 reads TGCGCCAGCAGCCCGGGCGTGGGACCAGATACGCAGTATTTT. Amino acid sequence: CASSPGVGPDTQYF.

The chain has TRBV20-1 and TRBJ2-1; 10 bases map to TRBD2. V was pared by 8 bases and J by 0 bases, with 10 bases of the junction left unmatched. This CDR3 contains 16 residues. The germline CDR1 and CDR2 sequences are DFQATT and SNEGSKA (reference sequence). CDR3 residues: CSTLKSGRASYNEQFF. CDR3 DNA sequence: TGCAGTACTCTTAAAAGCGGGAGGGCCTCCTACAATGAGCAGTTCTTC.

This clonotype was counted between two and nine times. This sequence joins TRBV7-6 and TRBJ1-4, with TRBD1 matching 9 bases. The germline V gene encodes CDR1 SGHVS and CDR2 FNYEAQ. V lost 5 bases to trimming and J lost 8 bases; unmatched junction nucleotides: 12. This CDR3 is built from 16 residues. The CDR3 sequence: CASSPRPGTGNEKLFF. The DNA for the CDR3 is TGTGCCAGCAGCCCGAGACCCGGGACAGGGAACGAAAAACTGTTTTTT.

This chain joins TRBV11-2 and TRBJ2-1, with D tentatively TRBD1 or TRBD2 (5 bases each). V shed 8 bases and J shed 8 bases, with 10 bases lying between them. The CDR3 has 11 amino acids. CDR1 is SGHAT and CDR2 is FQNNGV in the germline V gene. CDR3 sequence: CASGTVYEQFF. The DNA of the CDR3 is TGTGCCAGCGGGACCGTTTATGAGCAGTTCTTC.